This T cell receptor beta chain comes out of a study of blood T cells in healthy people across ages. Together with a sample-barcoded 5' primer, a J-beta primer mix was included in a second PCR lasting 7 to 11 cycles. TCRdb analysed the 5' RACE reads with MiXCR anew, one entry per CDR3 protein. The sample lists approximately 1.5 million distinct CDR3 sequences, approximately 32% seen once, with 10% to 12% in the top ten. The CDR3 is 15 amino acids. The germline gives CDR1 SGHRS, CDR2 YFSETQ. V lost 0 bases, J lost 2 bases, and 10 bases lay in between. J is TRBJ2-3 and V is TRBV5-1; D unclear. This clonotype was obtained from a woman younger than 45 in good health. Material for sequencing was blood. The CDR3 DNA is TGCGCCAGCAGCTTGGATAGGCATGACACAGATACGCAGTATTTT. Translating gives CASSLDRHDTDTQYF.